This TCR beta chain was sequenced in a study of blood T cell repertoires in COVID-19. Original processing notes: Nucleated cell counts were estimated from reference gene primer amplification. The method was immunoSEQ multiplex PCR; TCRdb's version includes in-frame clones alone and lacks a portion of them. V and J calls and clone size are those listed in that table; D and trimming were worked out from the DNA. The table includes about 41,000 clones, around 83% detected once. Germline values: CDR1 LGHDT, CDR2 YNNKEL (reference sequence). Trimming pared 4 bases from V and 0 bases from J, leaving 16 bases between. The CDR3 runs 17 residues.

The sequenced material came from peripheral blood. This clonotype was sampled from a woman in her fifties or sixties with acute or convalescent COVID-19. The chain is built from TRBV3-1 (or the pseudogene TRBV3-2) and TRBJ2-4; the D gene is possibly TRBD2 (7 bases). The CDR3 protein is CASSPGDYGVAKNIQYF. DNA of the CDR3: TGTGCCAGCAGCCCAGGGGACTATGGGGTAGCCAAAAACATTCAGTACTTC.